The 20 T cell receptor beta chains below were found in one sample sequenced in a study of shared clonotypes between healthy human individuals. TCRdb keeps only in-frame clones here, not all; method: immunoSEQ multiplex PCR. The table lists some 2,500,000 clones, about 90% of them singletons. The sample taken for sequencing was naive CD4+ T cells from PBMCs. The subset denotes: CD45RA+ positively selected. The source of these receptors is a young man in good health. Some clones in this sample may be carry-over from other donors' samples.

This clone occurred a few times. The genes are TRBV28 and TRBJ1-1, with 8 bases lining up with TRBD1. CDR3 length equals 14 residues. Germline-derived CDR1 and CDR2 are MDHEN and SYDVKM. J lost 4 bases, V lost 6 bases, and 7 bases had no gene match. CDR3 in amino acids: CASSSNGQGTEAFF. For the CDR3, the DNA is TGTGCCAGCAGCTCTAACGGACAGGGCACTGAAGCTTTCTTT.

J is TRBJ2-1 and V is TRBV4-1; D uncertain. This CDR3 has 17 amino acids. The V gene's germline CDR1 is MGHRA and CDR2 YSYEKL. The germline V and J ends were trimmed by 1 base and 0 bases, with 13 bases remaining between them. The CDR3 bases are TGCGCCAGCAGCCAAGGGCAAGCTGTAAGCTCCTACAATGAGCAGTTCTTC. Translated: CASSQGQAVSSYNEQFF.

This clone appeared a single time. This rearrangement joins TRBV7-2 to TRBJ2-5; D may be TRBD2 (5 bases). The germline V gene encodes CDR1 SGHTA and CDR2 FQGNSA. Deletions cut 5 bases from V and 2 bases from J, with 15 bases between. This CDR3 region has 15 residues. The CDR3 coding sequence is TGTGCCAGCAGCCCAAATCAAGCGGAACAAGAGACCCAGTACTTC. Encoded protein: CASSPNQAEQETQYF.

The chain couples TRBV28 to TRBJ1-4; no clear D. Germline V CDR1 and CDR2: MDHEN, SYDVKM. V lost 6 bases, J lost 6 bases, and 20 bases lay in between. This CDR3 is built from 16 residues. The CDR3 protein is CASRPGLLKPYEKLFF. The CDR3 DNA reads TGTGCCAGCAGGCCGGGTCTCCTAAAGCCTTATGAAAAACTGTTTTTT.

The V call is TRBV6-5, the J call TRBJ2-1; D remains ambiguous. CDR1 and CDR2 from the germline V gene are MNHEY and SVGAGI. The length of the CDR3 is 12 residues. V was cut by 6 bases and J by 8 bases, with 11 bases left in between. This chain's CDR3 is CASSTERHEQFF. The DNA for the CDR3 is TGTGCCAGCAGCACAGAGAGACATGAGCAGTTCTTC.

The chain combines TRBV6-5 with TRBJ1-1; TRBD1 matches at 7 bases. Per the germline V gene, CDR1 is MNHEY and CDR2 is SVGAGI. After removal of 2 bases from V and 6 bases from J, the junction contained 6 bases not matched to a gene. The CDR3 extends over 14 amino acids. The CDR3 DNA follows: TGTGCCAGCAGTTACGCGACAGGGACCCCTGAAGCTTTCTTT. It codes for CASSYATGTPEAFF.

The V call is TRBV5-1, the J call TRBJ2-2; no clear D gene. With 2 bases removed from V and 0 bases from J, the gap between germline ends came to 8 bases. From germline, CDR1 is SGHRS and CDR2 YFSETQ. The CDR3 totals 15 residues. CDR3 loop: CASSFPNSNTGELFF. The DNA of the CDR3 is TGCGCCAGCAGCTTTCCTAACTCGAACACCGGGGAGCTGTTTTTT.

V gene TRBV5-1 combines with J gene TRBJ1-1; no clear D. The germline V gene encodes CDR1 SGHRS and CDR2 YFSETQ. The length of the CDR3 is 15 residues. The ends were cut back, 1 base at V and 2 bases at J, with 12 bases in the middle. The CDR3 sequence: CASSLNPDPNTEAFF. CDR3 coding DNA: TGCGCCAGCAGCTTGAACCCCGACCCAAACACTGAAGCTTTCTTT.

The chain recombines TRBV19 with TRBJ1-5; no reliable D call. Germline CDR1 and CDR2: LNHDA and SQIVND (reference sequence). V was clipped by 5 bases and J by 0 bases, with 11 bases between them. The CDR3 is 15 amino acids. The CDR3 region is CASSAGRFSNQPQHF. The CDR3 region has the DNA TGTGCCAGTAGTGCCGGACGGTTTAGCAATCAGCCCCAGCATTTT.

This CDR3 reads CASSLVADTPTEAFF. The CDR3 DNA reads as TGTGCCAGCAGCTTGGTTGCGGACACCCCAACTGAAGCTTTCTTT. This chain joins TRBV5-4 and TRBJ1-1; the D gene is possibly TRBD1 (5 bases). The CDR3 sequence is 15 residues long. Germline CDR1 SGHNT, CDR2 YYREEE (reference sequence). Between the trimmed V and J ends, which lost 0 bases and 5 bases, there was a span of 14 bases.

The chain links TRBV6-4 to TRBJ1-5; D may be TRBD1 (5 bases). Germline loops: CDR1 MRHNA, CDR2 SNTAGT. V lost 5 bases and J 2 bases, leaving 16 bases between the germline ends. The CDR3 length is 16 residues. CDR3 coding DNA: TGTGCCAGCAGTTCCGGGGCCGCAACGGGCAATCAGCCCCAGCATTTT. Protein product: CASSSGAATGNQPQHF.

The J gene is TRBJ2-6, the V gene TRBV2, with TRBD1 identical over 7 bases. The germline V gene encodes CDR1 SNHLY and CDR2 FYNNEI. V was clipped by 11 bases and J by 0 bases; unmatched bases: 7. The CDR3 runs to 15 residues. The CDR3 DNA reads TGTGCCGGGGCTCGACAGGGCTCTGGGGCCAACGTCCTGACTTTC. This sequence encodes CAGARQGSGANVLTF.

The V call is TRBV9, the J call TRBJ2-6; D remains ambiguous. Trimming took off 2 bases at V and 0 bases at J, with 9 bases between the two ends. The CDR3 loop spans 16 amino acids. Germline-derived CDR1 and CDR2 are SGDLS and YYNGEE. The CDR3: CASSVRPVSGANVLTF. In DNA, the CDR3 is TGTGCCAGCAGCGTTCGACCTGTCTCTGGGGCCAACGTCCTGACTTTC.

On this clone: This specimen includes other DNA sequences encoding the same CDR3. The chain has TRBV28 and TRBJ2-6; D call uncertain. The CDR3 contains 13 residues. V lost 5 bases, J lost 1 base, and 3 bases lay in between. Looked up from germline, CDR1 is MDHEN and CDR2 is SYDVKM. CDR3 residues: CASSISGANVLTF. DNA for the CDR3: TGTGCCAGCAGTATATCTGGGGCCAACGTCCTGACTTTC.

As DNA, the CDR3 is TGCGCCAGCAGCTTGGCCATTCGGGGGGACCCAGCTGGAGATACGCAGTATTTT. It codes for CASSLAIRGDPAGDTQYF. The J gene is TRBJ2-3, the V gene TRBV5-1, with 7 positions matching TRBD2. CDR1 and CDR2 (germline): SGHRS, YFSETQ. Germline trimming cut 0 bases from V and 5 bases from J; bases unmatched to any gene: 15. The CDR3 consists of 18 residues.

This chain's CDR3 is CASSQFGAGELFF. The CDR3 DNA is TGTGCCAGCAGCCAATTTGGGGCCGGGGAGCTGTTTTTT. The chain is built from TRBV4-2 and TRBJ2-2; no clear D. This CDR3 region has 13 residues. Trimming took 2 bases from V and 6 from J, leaving 7 bases between them. CDR1 and CDR2 (germline): LGHNA, YNFKEQ.

A word on this clone: Additional DNA sequences in this sample encode the identical CDR3. This chain links TRBV9 with TRBJ1-4, with TRBD1 matching 8 bases. This CDR3 contains 16 residues. Losses at the gene ends were 4 bases for V and 2 bases for J; bases not matched to a gene: 7. Germline V gives CDR1 SGDLS, CDR2 YYNGEE. As DNA, the CDR3 is TGTGCCAGCAGCCCTGGACAGGGAGCGACTAATGAAAAACTGTTTTTT. Protein sequence: CASSPGQGATNEKLFF. Complete variable domain (other parts from reference TRBV9 and TRBJ1-4): DSGVTQTPKHLITATGQRVTLRCSPRSGDLSVYWYQQSLDQGLQFLIQYYNGEERAKGNILERFSAQQFPDLHSELNLSSLELGDSALYFCASSPGQGATNEKLFFGSGTQLSVL.

V gene TRBV4-1 combines with J gene TRBJ2-3; tentative D call: TRBD1 (5 bases). The V end lost 1 base, the J end lost 2 bases, and 13 bases lay between the germline ends. CDR1 is MGHRA, CDR2 YSYEKL, per germline. The CDR3 runs 16 residues. In DNA, the CDR3 is TGCGCCAGCAGCCAAGTCGGCAGGGATCCCACAGATACGCAGTATTTT. It is translated as CASSQVGRDPTDTQYF.

The V and J genes are TRBV28 and TRBJ1-1; 9 bases map to TRBD1. CDR1 is MDHEN, CDR2 SYDVKM, per germline. The CDR3 covers 14 residues. V was pared by 3 bases and J by 6 bases, with 5 bases of the junction left unmatched. For the CDR3, the DNA is TGTGCCAGCAGTTTGTACAGGGGGCCGGCTGAAGCTTTCTTT. Residues: CASSLYRGPAEAFF. The full variable domain, rest sourced from reference TRBV28 and TRBJ1-1, is DVKVTQSSRYLVKRTGEKVFLECVQDMDHENMFWYRQDPGLGLRLIYFSYDVKMKEKGDIPEGYSVSREKKERFSLILESASTNQTSMYLCASSLYRGPAEAFFGQGTRLTVV.

The chain recombines TRBV11-3 with TRBJ2-3; weak D call: TRBD2 (6 bases). The CDR3 has 16 amino acids. Germline V gives CDR1 SGHNT, CDR2 YENEEA. V was shortened by 0 bases and J by 3 bases, with 13 bases between the two germline ends. This CDR3 reads CASSLDGRTLTDTQYF. CDR3 DNA: TGTGCCAGCAGCTTAGACGGGAGAACGTTGACAGATACGCAGTATTTT.